A single T cell receptor (beta chain) is shown here with its context. The study recruited people aged roughly 18 to 89 years across around 23 US areas. Exposed volunteers were people who met a COVID-19 case within 2 weeks before study entry. Per the original methods: Amplification of reference gene primers provided the estimated nucleated cell counts. Method: immunoSEQ multiplex PCR; TCRdb's copy keeps in-frame clones and lacks some. V and J calls and clone size come straight from that table; D and trimming were deduced from the DNA. Of 250,000 to 400,000 clones in the sample, around 84% were seen once. The data were taken from a study of blood T cell repertoires in COVID-19. Sequencing was performed on PBMCs or T cells enriched from blood (not recorded which). The source is a woman aged 25 to 39 who had been exposed to COVID-19.

In DNA, the CDR3 is TGTGCCAGCAGTATTGGCAGTACCTACGAGCAGTACTTC. Its protein product is CASSIGSTYEQYF. V usage is TRBV5-5 and J usage is TRBJ2-7; D is undetermined. The V gene's germline CDR1 is SGHKS and CDR2 YYEKEE (reference sequence). Trimming stripped 5 bases from V and 2 bases from J, with 11 bases between. The CDR3 extends over 13 amino acids.